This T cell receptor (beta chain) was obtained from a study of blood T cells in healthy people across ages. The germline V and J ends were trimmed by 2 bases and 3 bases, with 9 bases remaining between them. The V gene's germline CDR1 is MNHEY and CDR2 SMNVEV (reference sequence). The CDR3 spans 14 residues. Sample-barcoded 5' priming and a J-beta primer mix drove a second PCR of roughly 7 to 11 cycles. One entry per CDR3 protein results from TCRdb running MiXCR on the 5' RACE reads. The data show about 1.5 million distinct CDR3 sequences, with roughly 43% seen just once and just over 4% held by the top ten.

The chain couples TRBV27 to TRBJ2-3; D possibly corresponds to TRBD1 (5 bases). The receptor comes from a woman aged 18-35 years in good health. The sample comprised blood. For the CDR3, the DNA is TGTGCCAGCAGTTTAACCAGGGTGACAGATACGCAGTATTTT. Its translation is CASSLTRVTDTQYF.